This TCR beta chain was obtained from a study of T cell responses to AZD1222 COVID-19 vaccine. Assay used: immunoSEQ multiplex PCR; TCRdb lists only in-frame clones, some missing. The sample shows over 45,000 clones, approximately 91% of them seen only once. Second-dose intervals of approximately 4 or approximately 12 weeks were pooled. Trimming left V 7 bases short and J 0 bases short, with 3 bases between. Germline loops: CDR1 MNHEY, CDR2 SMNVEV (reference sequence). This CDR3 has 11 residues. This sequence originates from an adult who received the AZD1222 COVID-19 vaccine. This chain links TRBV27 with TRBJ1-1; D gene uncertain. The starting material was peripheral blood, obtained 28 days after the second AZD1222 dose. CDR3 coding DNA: TGTGCCAGCAAGATGAACACTGAAGCTTTCTTT. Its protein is CASKMNTEAFF.